These 28 T cell receptor beta chains came from one sample sequenced in a study of OX40 agonist ivuxolimab in advanced cancers. Clones were read by immunoSEQ multiplex PCR, and TCRdb kept only the in-frame ones, dropping some. The data show around 92,000 clones, with approximately 93% seen just once and about 0.19% held by the top ten. This specimen consisted of CD4+ or CD8+ T cells sorted from blood, obtained in a trial of the OX40 agonist ivuxolimab. Every receptor here comes from an adult with an advanced solid tumor such as melanoma, head and neck, liver or kidney cancer.

The gene calls are TRBV7-9 and TRBJ2-1; TRBD1 aligns across 8 bases. With 5 bases clipped from V and 0 bases from J, the junction kept 15 bases outside the gene matches. Germline assignment: CDR1 SEHNR and CDR2 FQNEAQ (reference sequence). The CDR3 consists of 19 residues. The CDR3 coding sequence is TGTGCCAGCAGCCCCCCCTCGGTGGGGACAGGTCCCTCCTACAATGAGCAGTTCTTC. This gives the protein CASSPPSVGTGPSYNEQFF.

This clone came up once. The chain combines TRBV9 with TRBJ2-1; D is undetermined. The CDR3 totals 13 residues. Germline V lookup: CDR1 SGDLS, CDR2 YYNGEE. V lost 1 base and J 6 bases, leaving 8 bases between the germline ends. CDR3 loop: CASSVSGGNEQFF. As DNA, the CDR3 is TGTGCCAGCAGCGTATCAGGTGGCAATGAGCAGTTCTTC. Supplemented by reference TRBV9 and TRBJ2-1, the full variable domain reads DSGVTQTPKHLITATGQRVTLRCSPRSGDLSVYWYQQSLDQGLQFLIQYYNGEERAKGNILERFSAQQFPDLHSELNLSSLELGDSALYFCASSVSGGNEQFFGPGTRLTVL.

This sequence joins TRBV19 and TRBJ2-7, with D perhaps TRBD2 (5 bases). The CDR3 has 14 residues. Germline V lookup: CDR1 LNHDA, CDR2 SQIVND (reference sequence). Trimming shortened V by 3 bases and J by 1 base, and 10 bases separated the two germline ends. The CDR3 spells CASSMNRGSYEQYF. The CDR3 DNA reads as TGTGCCAGTAGTATGAATCGGGGTTCCTACGAGCAGTACTTC.

The V gene is TRBV19, the J gene TRBJ1-2, with TRBD1 as a possible D gene (5 bases). The germline CDR1 and CDR2 sequences are LNHDA and SQIVND (reference sequence). Trimming shortened V by 3 bases and J by 7 bases, and 15 bases separated the two germline ends. The length of the CDR3 is 14 residues. CDR3 loop: CASSIPGYLGGYTF. CDR3 DNA: TGTGCCAGTAGTATCCCAGGGTATTTAGGTGGCTACACCTTC.

V gene TRBV5-6 combines with J gene TRBJ1-5; 7 nucleotides agree with TRBD1. This CDR3 spans 13 amino acids. V lost 1 base to trimming and J lost 11 bases; unmatched junction nucleotides: 6. Germline CDR1 and CDR2: SGHDT and YYEEEE. CDR3: CASSLRGGWAQHF. DNA of the CDR3: TGTGCCAGCAGCTTGCGAGGGGGCTGGGCCCAGCATTTT.

This chain uses TRBV7-2 with TRBJ2-3, with 7 bases identical to TRBD1. The junction had 6 bases not matched to a gene; V was cut back by 0 bases and J by 0 bases. The CDR3 is made up of 17 amino acids. The germline V gene has CDR1 SGHTA and CDR2 FQGNSA. CDR3 region: CASSLAAQGVSTDTQYF. As DNA, the CDR3 is TGTGCCAGCAGCTTAGCGGCGCAGGGGGTTAGCACAGATACGCAGTATTTT.

The chain recombines TRBV14 with TRBJ2-7; 9 nucleotides agree with TRBD1. Germline V gene lookup returns CDR1 SGHDN and CDR2 FVKESK. The ends lost 5 bases at V and 7 bases at J; junction bases unmatched: 18. There are 17 residues in the CDR3. The DNA of the CDR3 is TGTGCCAGCAGCTACGCGGCGCCACGACAGGGGGGTAGGGAGCAGTACTTC. Translated: CASSYAAPRQGGREQYF.

The rearrangement links TRBV19 to TRBJ2-5; 7 bases fit TRBD1. With the DNA end fitting TRBJ2-7 better, the J assignment may be wrong. The germline CDR1 and CDR2 sequences are LNHDA and SQIVND (reference sequence). This CDR3 comprises 14 residues. CDR3 region: CASSIETGRYEQYF. CDR3 sequence (DNA): TGTGCCAGTAGTATTGAGACAGGGCGGTACGAGCAGTACTTC.

With regard to this clone: At one end, the junction sequence differs from germline, possibly due to a read error. The chain is built from TRBV6-1 and TRBJ2-2, with D maybe TRBD1 (6 bases). This CDR3 contains 14 residues. From germline, CDR1 is MNHNS and CDR2 SASEGT. CDR3 region: CASRGDLRTGELFF. CDR3 coding DNA: TGTGCTAGCAGGGGAGATTTGAGAACCGGGGAGCTGTTTTTT.

V gene TRBV7-2 combines with J gene TRBJ2-1, with TRBD2 as a possible D gene (6 bases). V lost 2 bases to trimming and J lost 9 bases, with 14 bases between them. CDR1 and CDR2 (germline): SGHTA, FQGNSA. The CDR3 extends over 14 amino acids. The CDR3 DNA is TGTGCCAGCAGCTTACCCTATGGCGGGGTTGAGCAGTTCTTC. Translation: CASSLPYGGVEQFF.

V and J are TRBV5-4 and TRBJ2-7, with 7 bases fitting TRBD2. Germline V CDR1 and CDR2: SGHNT, YYREEE (reference sequence). The CDR3 loop spans 17 amino acids. V shed 4 bases, J shed 0 bases, and the junction held 13 bases outside the gene matches. The CDR3 region is CASSVSSGSGFSYEQYF. The CDR3 bases are TGTGCCAGCAGCGTATCTAGCGGAAGTGGGTTCTCCTACGAGCAGTACTTC.

The J gene is TRBJ2-7, the V gene TRBV18; no definite D call. V dropped 3 bases and J dropped 5 bases, with 17 bases sitting between them. This CDR3 region has 15 residues. CDR1 is KGHSH and CDR2 is LQKENI in the germline V gene. The CDR3 loop reads CASSPRAVGPDEQYF. CDR3 nucleotide sequence: TGTGCCAGCTCACCCCGGGCGGTCGGTCCGGACGAGCAGTACTTC.

This rearrangement joins TRBV7-3 to TRBJ1-2, with TRBD1 matching over 8 bases. Germline CDR1 and CDR2: SGHTA and FQGTGA. The CDR3 is 17 amino acids. The ends lost 5 bases at V and 4 bases at J; junction bases unmatched: 15. This chain's CDR3 is CASSLKGGQGALYGYTF. CDR3 DNA: TGTGCCAGCAGCCTAAAGGGAGGGCAGGGGGCTCTCTATGGCTACACCTTC.

The V call is TRBV6-8, the J call TRBJ1-1; D unresolved. Germline V gives CDR1 MNHGY, CDR2 SAAAGT. CDR3 size: 12 residues. The V gene lost 5 bases and the J gene lost 5 bases, with 9 bases spanning the gap. Here the CDR3 reads CASSRRDTEAFF. CDR3 sequence (DNA): TGTGCCAGCAGTCGGAGGGATACTGAAGCTTTCTTT.

This chain links TRBV7-2 with TRBJ2-1; 8 bases agree with TRBD2. The germline CDR1 and CDR2 sequences are SGHTA and FQGNSA. V lost 4 bases and J lost 8; bases outside the gene matches: 7. The CDR3 is made up of 14 amino acids. The CDR3 coding sequence is TGTGCCAGCAGCTCTGGACTAGCACGCGATGAGCAGTTCTTC. This encodes CASSSGLARDEQFF.

V and J are TRBV5-1 and TRBJ2-3; D possibly corresponds to TRBD2 (6 bases). V dropped 5 bases and J dropped 2 bases, with 12 bases sitting between them. The CDR3 covers 14 residues. CDR1 and CDR2 from the germline V gene are SGHRS and YFSETQ. The CDR3 loop reads CASRVSGSTDTQYF. CDR3 sequence (DNA): TGCGCCAGCAGGGTTAGCGGATCCACAGATACGCAGTATTTT.

V usage is TRBV9 and J usage is TRBJ1-1; tentatively, D is TRBD1 (5 bases). The CDR3 contains 14 residues. CDR1 SGDLS and CDR2 YYNGEE come from the germline V gene. The germline V and J ends were trimmed by 4 bases and 6 bases, with 16 bases remaining between them. The CDR3 sequence: CASSPLTVYAEAFF. The DNA for the CDR3 is TGTGCCAGCAGCCCTCTGACAGTATACGCTGAAGCTTTCTTT.

The J gene is TRBJ2-3, the V gene TRBV19; 7 nucleotides line up with TRBD1. The CDR3 runs 14 residues. Germline V gene data show CDR1 as LNHDA and CDR2 as SQIVND (reference sequence). The V gene end was trimmed by 6 bases and the J gene end by 1 base; junction bases not matched to a gene: 4. DNA for the CDR3: TGTGCCAGTAGCATGACAGGGCGCACAGATACGCAGTATTTT. This codes for CASSMTGRTDTQYF.

The chain is built from TRBV19 and TRBJ1-4, with D possibly TRBD1 on 5 matching bases. From germline, CDR1 is LNHDA and CDR2 SQIVND (reference sequence). Trimming took off 9 bases at V and 8 bases at J, with 13 bases between the two ends. This CDR3 is 12 amino acids long. Here the CDR3 DNA reads TGTGCCAGCCGGCGGGGCAGAGAAAAACTGTTTTTT. It encodes CASRRGREKLFF.

This clone was seen only once. The J gene is TRBJ1-1, the V gene TRBV29-1, with a tentative D call TRBD1 (5 bases). Germline CDR1 reads SQVTM; CDR2 reads ANQGSEA. There are 13 residues in the CDR3. The ends were cut back, 7 bases at V and 1 base at J, with 13 bases in the middle. CDR3 DNA sequence: TGCAGCGGCGCCAGGGCCTCGAACACTGAAGCTTTCTTT. It translates to CSGARASNTEAFF.

The chain links TRBV7-2 to TRBJ1-6; 10 positions agree with TRBD1. V shed 5 bases, J shed 0 bases, and the junction held 7 bases outside the gene matches. The CDR3 is 18 residues long. CDR1 SGHTA and CDR2 FQGNSA come from the germline V gene. CDR3: CASSPGQGGSSYNSPLHF. Here the CDR3 DNA reads TGTGCCAGCAGCCCTGGACAGGGGGGAAGCTCCTATAATTCACCCCTCCACTTT.

The V call is TRBV18, the J call TRBJ2-5, with D possibly being TRBD2 (6 bases). Germline V gene sequence: CDR1 KGHSH, CDR2 LQKENI. CDR3 length equals 16 residues. Between the trimmed V and J ends, which lost 1 base and 1 base, there was a span of 13 bases. The CDR3 bases are TGTGCCAGCTCACCACGGGGCGGGGCAGTCCAAGAGACCCAGTACTTC. This encodes CASSPRGGAVQETQYF. Combining the CDR3 with reference TRBV18 and TRBJ2-5 gives the whole variable domain NAGVMQNPRHLVRRRGQEARLRCSPMKGHSHVYWYRQLPEEGLKFMVYLQKENIIDESGMPKERFSAEFPKEGPSILRIQQVVRGDSAAYFCASSPRGGAVQETQYFGPGTRLLVL.

V usage is TRBV19 and J usage is TRBJ1-3; TRBD1 is a possible D gene (6 bases). CDR1 is LNHDA and CDR2 is SQIVND in the germline V gene (reference sequence). Trimming pared 3 bases from V and 0 bases from J, leaving 12 bases between. This CDR3 comprises 16 residues. CDR3 residues: CASSIRQARSGNTIYF. CDR3 nucleotide sequence: TGTGCCAGTAGTATTAGACAGGCCCGCTCTGGAAACACCATATATTTT.

This chain uses TRBV11-1 with TRBJ2-4, with 11 bases matching TRBD1. Germline CDR1 and CDR2: SGHAT and FQDESV (reference sequence). V shed 2 bases, J shed 10 bases, and the junction held 7 bases outside the gene matches. The CDR3 runs to 15 residues. The CDR3 reads CASSLPGQGAGIQYF. The CDR3 region has the DNA TGTGCCAGCAGCTTACCCGGACAGGGGGCTGGGATTCAGTACTTC.

The genes are TRBV4-3 and TRBJ2-1; 8 bases map to TRBD1. V lost 2 bases to trimming and J lost 7 bases; unmatched junction nucleotides: 1. The germline gives CDR1 LGHNA, CDR2 YSLEER. This CDR3 is 13 amino acids long. The CDR3 reads CASSQRTGNEQFF. In DNA, the CDR3 is TGCGCCAGCAGCCAAAGGACAGGGAATGAGCAGTTCTTC.

The chain links TRBV15 to TRBJ2-7, with 9 bases lining up with TRBD1. Germline loops: CDR1 LNHNV, CDR2 YYDKDF (reference sequence). The CDR3 is made up of 15 amino acids. V shed 5 bases, J shed 0 bases, and the junction held 5 bases outside the gene matches. The CDR3 DNA sequence: TGTGCCACCAGCGGGGGGGGACAGGGCTCCTACGAGCAGTACTTC. This codes for CATSGGGQGSYEQYF.

This chain joins TRBV19 and TRBJ2-3; maybe TRBD2 (7 bases). Trimming pared 3 bases from V and 4 bases from J, leaving 17 bases between. Looked up from germline, CDR1 is LNHDA and CDR2 is SQIVND (reference sequence). The CDR3 consists of 16 residues. DNA of the CDR3: TGTGCCAGTAGTATGGCTCGGGGGGCAAGGGCAGATACGCAGTATTTT. As protein: CASSMARGARADTQYF.

The rearrangement joins TRBV18 to TRBJ1-2, with 7 bases matching TRBD1. The CDR3 is 13 amino acids. V was pared by 3 bases and J by 8 bases, with 6 bases of the junction left unmatched. In germline, CDR1 is KGHSH, CDR2 LQKENI. For the CDR3, the DNA is TGTGCCAGCTCACCCACAGGGGTTGAGGGCTACACCTTC. Translated: CASSPTGVEGYTF.